Following are 16 T cell receptor beta chains from one sample sequenced in a study of human CD8 memory T cell subsets. Libraries of TCR beta chains were produced by 5' RACE (UMI-labeled). Each CDR3 protein gets one entry in TCRdb, which reprocessed the 5' RACE reads and gives no DNA. Recorded for this sample: fewer than 15,000 distinct CDR3 sequences. The sequenced sample was CD8+ T cells from PBMCs. The receptor set was obtained from a human donor in good health.

The chain employs TRBV4-1 and TRBJ2-2. Germline loops: CDR1 MGHRA, CDR2 YSYEKL. CDR3 size: 13 residues. The CDR3 loop is CASSQEETGELFF.

The chain links TRBV11-2 to TRBJ2-7; with no DNA, the TCRdb D assignment of TRBD1 cannot be verified. Germline CDR1 reads SGHAT; CDR2 reads FQNNGV. The CDR3 consists of 13 residues. The CDR3 loop reads CASSPSGGREQYF.

This sequence joins TRBV27 and TRBJ2-7; TCRdb's D call, TRBD1, is unchecked because there is no DNA. CDR3 length: 14 residues. Germline CDR1 MNHEY, CDR2 SMNVEV (reference sequence). The CDR3 is CASSSGQAIYEQYF.

The chain recombines TRBV29-1 with TRBJ2-7. The germline gives CDR1 SQVTM, CDR2 ANQGSEA. CDR3 length: 13 amino acids. The CDR3 is CSVEQLGSYEQYF.

V usage is TRBV7-9 and J usage is TRBJ2-1; as DNA is missing, the TRBD2 call by TCRdb cannot be tested. Germline CDR1 SEHNR, CDR2 FQNEAQ (reference sequence). There are 16 residues in the CDR3. The CDR3: CASSSPTSGSFHEQFF.

This sequence joins TRBV6-2 or TRBV6-3 and TRBJ2-7; TCRdb picks TRBD1, but there is no DNA to check that call. Germline V gene sequence: CDR1 MNHEY, CDR2 SVGEGT. CDR3 length: 16 residues. The CDR3 spells CASSYPPVERAYEQYF.

The chain employs TRBV28 and TRBJ2-7; checking the TCRdb D call of TRBD1 is not possible without DNA. In germline, CDR1 is MDHEN, CDR2 SYDVKM. The CDR3 length is 14 residues. The CDR3 region is CASSYAGQTYEQYF.

The J gene is TRBJ1-1, the V gene TRBV2; no DNA is available, so the TRBD1 call from TCRdb remains unchecked. This CDR3 is built from 12 residues. CDR1 SNHLY and CDR2 FYNNEI come from the germline V gene. This CDR3 reads CASEQGNTEAFF.

The chain couples TRBV18 to TRBJ2-7. The CDR3 runs to 15 residues. CDR1 and CDR2 from the germline V gene are KGHSH and LQKENI. This CDR3 is CASSPPGGLVYEQYF. The full variable domain, its missing parts supplied by reference TRBV18 and TRBJ2-7, is NAGVMQNPRHLVRRRGQEARLRCSPMKGHSHVYWYRQLPEEGLKFMVYLQKENIIDESGMPKERFSAEFPKEGPSILRIQQVVRGDSAAYFCASSPPGGLVYEQYFGPGTRLTVT.

The V call is TRBV10-3, the J call TRBJ2-5. Germline CDR1 reads ENHRY; CDR2 reads SYGVKD. CDR3 size: 12 residues. CDR3 protein: CAISGVEETQYF.

According to its frequency, this clonotype is medium-sized. The chain uses TRBV27 and TRBJ2-7; TCRdb names TRBD1, which stays unverified in the absence of DNA. The germline CDR1 and CDR2 sequences are MNHEY and SMNVEV (reference sequence). This CDR3 comprises 14 residues. CDR3 sequence reads: CASSSPLISYEQYF.

The CDR3 region is CASTGGRDYNEQFF. This sequence joins TRBV30 and TRBJ2-1; TCRdb's assignment of TRBD1 cannot be checked, as there is no DNA. This CDR3 contains 14 residues. Germline CDR1 GTSNPN, CDR2 SVGIG (reference sequence).

This chain's CDR3 is CASSLVGQGVMTQYF. The rearrangement joins TRBV7-8 to TRBJ2-3; the TCRdb D gene call, TRBD1, has no DNA to confirm it. Per germline, CDR1 SGHVS and CDR2 FQNEAQ. The length of the CDR3 is 15 residues.

The V call is TRBV28, the J call TRBJ2-2; with no DNA, the TCRdb D assignment of TRBD1 cannot be verified. The CDR3 covers 15 residues. Germline V CDR1 and CDR2: MDHEN, SYDVKM. The CDR3 sequence: CASSLDRAVAGELFF.

The V and J genes are TRBV7-3 and TRBJ1-1; the TCRdb call, TRBD1, lacks DNA for checking. The CDR3 covers 14 residues. CDR1 and CDR2 (germline): SGHTA, FQGTGA. The CDR3 protein is CASSLTGGPTEAFF.

This clonotype is labeled medium-sized based on frequency. The chain joins TRBV28 to TRBJ1-1; no DNA is available, so the TRBD1 call from TCRdb remains unchecked. From germline, CDR1 is MDHEN and CDR2 SYDVKM. The length of the CDR3 is 14 residues. CDR3 amino acids: CASSFRGWNTEAFF. Looking up the rest from reference TRBV28 and TRBJ1-1 gives the full variable domain: DVKVTQSSRYLVKRTGEKVFLECVQDMDHENMFWYRQDPGLGLRLIYFSYDVKMKEKGDIPEGYSVSREKKERFSLILESASTNQTSMYLCASSFRGWNTEAFFGQGTRLTVV.